This T cell receptor beta chain was captured in a study of T-cell reconstitution after alpha-beta-depleted transplantation in children. Study-level findings and limits: Some patients' high day-60 TCRbeta diversity was attributed to recipient cells surviving conditioning.

CDR1 is SQVTM and CDR2 is ANQGSEA in the germline V gene. The CDR3 contains 14 residues. Between the trimmed V and J ends, which lost 3 bases and 3 bases, there was a span of 14 bases. This clonotype was recorded many times. Antigen specificity is unknown. A TCRbeta library incorporating unique molecular identifiers was prepared. A single record per CDR3 protein comes from TCRdb applying MiXCR to the PCR reads. The sample includes over 200,000 distinct CDR3 sequences, around 9.9% of them seen just once. The clonotype originates from a child younger than two with acute myeloid leukemia, due to receive a stem cell transplant. V usage is TRBV29-1 and J usage is TRBJ2-5; D is unresolved. The source was PBMCs, collected before TCRalphabeta/CD19-depleted stem cell transplant. Written as DNA, the CDR3 is TGCAGCGTTGACTCAAGGGCAACAGAAGAGACCCAGTACTTC. Translating it yields CSVDSRATEETQYF.